A selection of T cell receptor beta chains follows, all from one sample in a study of CD8 T cells in ankylosing spondylitis. Via MiXCR, TCRdb re-called the 5' RACE reads, giving one row per CDR3 protein. The repertoire has just under 350,000 distinct CDR3 sequences, 14% to 15% of them found once; the top ten carry approximately 0.99%. The material sequenced was blood, either unsorted or a sorted T cell fraction (not recorded which). These TCRs come from a male donor with ankylosing spondylitis or in good health (not recorded which). Each CDR3 is given with its conserved first and last residue. The D gene is left open where the match is weak. Expanded clones get a size class; other rows say once, few or many, or leave the size out.

CDR3 length	clone size	V gene	D gene	J gene	CDR3 DNA	CDR3 protein
16	-	TRBV5-6	TRBD2	TRBJ2-7	TGTGCCAGCAGCTTGTCCCCGGGACTAGCGGTTTATGGGCAGTACTTC	CASSLSPGLAVYGQYF
16	few	TRBV20-1	TRBD1	TRBJ2-5	TGCAGTGCTCAAAAACCGTCCGGGACAGGGGTCGAGACCCAGTACTTC	CSAQKPSGTGVETQYF
14	-	TRBV20-1	-	TRBJ1-4	TGCAGTGCTACCCAGGGGCTGGCAGGAGAAAAACTGTTTTTT	CSATQGLAGEKLFF
15	-	TRBV20-1	-	TRBJ2-3	TGCAGTGCTAGAGATGGGACCGCGGGGTCAGATACGCAGTATTTT	CSARDGTAGSDTQYF
13	few	TRBV12-3/TRBV12-4	-	TRBJ1-1	TGTGCCAGCAGGGAGGCGATGAACACTGAAGCTTTCTTT	CASREAMNTEAFF
12	-	TRBV15	-	TRBJ2-5	TGTGCCACCAGCAGCTCACAAGAGACCCAGTACTTC	CATSSSQETQYF
14	-	TRBV28	TRBD1	TRBJ2-3	TGTGCCAGCAGATTCACAGGGGGGACAGATACGCAGTATTTT	CASRFTGGTDTQYF
15	-	TRBV6-1	-	TRBJ2-1	TGTGCCAGCAGTCGAGCGGGCGCGTCCTACAATGAGCAGTTCTTC	CASSRAGASYNEQFF
14	-	TRBV12-3/TRBV12-4	-	TRBJ1-1	TGTGCCAGCAGTTTAGAGGGAGTAACCACTGAAGCTTTCTTT	CASSLEGVTTEAFF
12	-	TRBV20-1	-	TRBJ2-1	TGCAGTGCTAGAGAGGGGGCGGGTGAGCAGTTCTTC	CSAREGAGEQFF
13	-	TRBV18	TRBD1	TRBJ2-7	TGTGCCAGCTCACCTCGGACAGGGGGAGAGCAGTACTTC	CASSPRTGGEQYF
11	-	TRBV7-9	-	TRBJ1-2	TGTGCCAGCAGCTCCGGTAATGGCTACACCTTC	CASSSGNGYTF
16	many	TRBV4-2	-	TRBJ2-2	TGTGCCAGCAGCCAAGATGTGTCCACGGGCACCGGGGAGCTGTTTTTT	CASSQDVSTGTGELFF
12	few	TRBV12-3/TRBV12-4	-	TRBJ2-2	TGTGCCAGCACCTCGGGTACCGGGGAGCTGTTTTTT	CASTSGTGELFF
13	-	TRBV20-1	-	TRBJ1-5	TGCAGTGCTCAGGGGCAGGTCAATCAGCCCCAGCATTTT	CSAQGQVNQPQHF
18	-	TRBV12-3/TRBV12-4	-	TRBJ2-3	TGTGCCAGCAGCCTGGGCCAGAGGGCCATCCTTAGCACAGATACGCAGTATTTT	CASSLGQRAILSTDTQYF
12	-	TRBV5-6	-	TRBJ2-1	TGTGCCAGCAGCTCATTGTCCAATGAGCAGTTCTTC	CASSSLSNEQFF
15	-	TRBV7-9	TRBD1	TRBJ1-1	TGTGCCAGCAGCTTATGGGACAGGGGTGGCACTGAAGCTTTCTTT	CASSLWDRGGTEAFF
14	few	TRBV3-1	TRBD1	TRBJ1-1	TGTGCCAGCAGGGGGGAAGGGGGACAGACTGAAGCTTTCTTT	CASRGEGGQTEAFF
13	few	TRBV18	-	TRBJ2-5	TGTGCCAGCTCACCCCCCAACCAAGAGACCCAGTACTTC	CASSPPNQETQYF
15	few	TRBV7-9	-	TRBJ1-2	TGTGCCAGCAGCCACACAGGACAGTTTCTCTATGGCTACACCTTC	CASSHTGQFLYGYTF
12	-	TRBV6-5	-	TRBJ2-7	TGTGCCAGCAGCCGCCCACAGGGCGAGCAGTACTTC	CASSRPQGEQYF
12	many	TRBV24-1	TRBD2	TRBJ2-7	TGTGCCGCTCTAGCGGGAGTCGGCGAGCAGTACTTC	CAALAGVGEQYF
15	many	TRBV20-1	TRBD2	TRBJ2-1	TGCAGTGCGGATCCCGGGACTAGCGGGAGTCGAGAGCAGTTCTTC	CSADPGTSGSREQFF
11	-	TRBV12-3/TRBV12-4	-	TRBJ2-1	TGTGCCGTCGAGGTGTTCAATGAGCAGTTCTTC	CAVEVFNEQFF
15	few	TRBV5-1	TRBD2	TRBJ2-1	TGCGCCAGCAACCTACGGGAGGATGCCAGGAATGAGCAGTTCTTC	CASNLREDARNEQFF
14	few	TRBV7-9	TRBD2	TRBJ2-3	TGTGCCAGGCTAGCGGGGGGGCTGGCAGATACGCAGTATTTT	CARLAGGLADTQYF
17	-	TRBV7-2	-	TRBJ2-5	TGTGCCAGCAGCTTAGTTTTGGCCCTAACCCTACAAGAGACCCAGTACTTC	CASSLVLALTLQETQYF
15	many	TRBV29-1	-	TRBJ2-1	TGCAGCGTTGAAGGGGCAGCGTTCTCCTACAATGAGCAGTTCTTC	CSVEGAAFSYNEQFF
14	-	TRBV6-1	TRBD1	TRBJ2-7	TGTGCCAGCAGGGGACAGGCCGGGTCCTACGAGCAGTACTTC	CASRGQAGSYEQYF
15	few	TRBV11-1	TRBD1	TRBJ1-2	TGTGCCAGCAGCCGACAGGGGGGAGAGCACTATGGCTACACCTTC	CASSRQGGEHYGYTF
15	few	TRBV20-1	TRBD2	TRBJ2-1	TGCAGTGCTAGAGCTACTAGCGGGGGCTACAATGAGCAGTTCTTC	CSARATSGGYNEQFF
17	few	TRBV7-8	-	TRBJ2-1	TGTGCCAGCAGCTCGTCTCCCCGGGGCGCGGCCTACAATGAGCAGTTCTTC	CASSSSPRGAAYNEQFF
12	many	TRBV6-5	-	TRBJ1-4	TGTGCCAGCAGTACCGGGAGTGAAAAACTGTTTTTT	CASSTGSEKLFF
14	-	TRBV3-1	-	TRBJ2-3	TGTGCCAGCAGCCAAGCCCCTGGGCGGGATACGCAGTATTTT	CASSQAPGRDTQYF
14	-	TRBV5-1	-	TRBJ2-3	TGCGCCAGCATGGAAGACACGACCGCAGATACGCAGTATTTT	CASMEDTTADTQYF
12	once	TRBV30	-	TRBJ2-1	TGTGCCTGGAGTGTAAAACCCAATGAGCAGTTCTTC	CAWSVKPNEQFF